The TCR beta chain described here comes from a study of T cell responses to AZD1222 COVID-19 vaccine. As for the study in general: It was second doses at about 4 or about 12 weeks that were pooled. Whole-study results and caveats: Clonal diversity was possibly underestimated; the donors were predominantly white British and more often female. Elevations in Spike-specific TCR breadth and depth followed administration of two AZD1222 doses.

Assay used: immunoSEQ multiplex PCR; TCRdb lists only in-frame clones, some missing. Of about 120,000 clones listed, 80% to 90% are singletons. V was clipped by 0 bases and J by 4 bases, with 14 bases between them. The CDR3 has 16 amino acids. Germline CDR1 and CDR2: SGHRS and YFSETQ. This clone was observed a few times. Antigen specificity is unknown. The source of this sequence is an adult in good health. The specimen comprised peripheral blood, sampled on day 0 of AZD1222 vaccination. This sequence joins TRBV5-1 and TRBJ1-3; D ambiguous. Here the CDR3 DNA reads TGCGCCAGCAGCTTGGTCGGCAGGCCGGGGGGAAACACCATATATTTT. Translating it yields CASSLVGRPGGNTIYF.